This T cell receptor beta chain was captured by sequencing in a study of shared clonotypes between healthy human individuals. Broader study findings: Sampling involved blood alone; tissue repertoires likely differ.

The V gene's germline CDR1 is SGHTA and CDR2 FQGNSA. The J segment lost 3 bases and the V segment lost 4 bases, leaving 13 bases of the junction unmatched. The CDR3 contains 19 residues. This clone was recorded only once. Its antigen remains unidentified. Generated by immunoSEQ multiplex PCR, the TCRdb table keeps only in-frame clones and is missing some. The sample contains approximately 2,000,000 clones, 80% to 95% of which appear only once. This sequence was found in a man aged 18 to 30 in good health. Some clones in this sample may be carry-over from other donors' samples. Sequenced material: naive CD4+ T cells from PBMCs. Stated subset: CD45RA+ positively selected. J is TRBJ2-1 and V is TRBV7-2, with 12 bases identical to TRBD2. CDR3 loop: CASSSHPGLAGGYYNEQFF. The CDR3 DNA follows: TGTGCCAGCAGCTCCCATCCGGGACTAGCGGGCGGGTACTACAATGAGCAGTTCTTC.